A single sample is the source of the 23 T cell receptor beta chains below, sequenced in a study of T cell responses to AZD1222 COVID-19 vaccine. Method: immunoSEQ multiplex PCR; TCRdb's copy keeps in-frame clones and lacks some. Seen here are around 140,000 clones, around nine tenths observed once, and the top ten hold approximately 1.6%. Sequenced here: peripheral blood, sampled on day 0 of AZD1222 vaccination. These receptors were taken from an adult in good health.

The chain has TRBV5-6 and TRBJ1-1; D possibly corresponds to TRBD1 (5 bases). V lost 1 base and J 2 bases, leaving 9 bases between the germline ends. The germline V gene encodes CDR1 SGHDT and CDR2 YYEEEE. There are 14 residues in the CDR3. The CDR3 coding sequence is TGTGCCAGCAGCTTGATGAGGGGAAACACTGAAGCTTTCTTT. Amino acid sequence: CASSLMRGNTEAFF.

The gene calls are TRBV24-1 and TRBJ2-3; D may match TRBD1 or TRBD2 (5 bases each). Germline V gene sequence: CDR1 KGHDR, CDR2 SFDVKD. V was pared by 0 bases and J by 0 bases, with 6 bases between. CDR3 length: 15 amino acids. CDR3 amino acids: CATSDLGTSTDTQYF. The CDR3 nucleotides read TGTGCCACCAGTGATTTGGGGACGAGCACAGATACGCAGTATTTT.

In DNA form, the CDR3 reads TGTGCCAGCAGCCAAGAGAGGCAGGGAGGACGCTATGGCTACACCTTC. This codes for CASSQERQGGRYGYTF. V and J are TRBV3-1 (or the pseudogene TRBV3-2) and TRBJ1-2; maybe TRBD1 (5 bases). V was cut by 0 bases and J by 4 bases, with 15 bases left in between. The CDR3 has 16 amino acids. Germline loops: CDR1 LGHDT, CDR2 YNNKEL (reference sequence).

The chain is built from TRBV19 and TRBJ1-5, with 8 bases lining up with TRBD1. With 4 bases clipped from V and 7 bases from J, the junction kept 6 bases outside the gene matches. The CDR3 is 14 amino acids. The germline CDR1 and CDR2 sequences are LNHDA and SQIVND (reference sequence). The CDR3 is CASSRGTGPQPQHF. The CDR3 coding sequence is TGTGCCAGTAGTAGGGGGACAGGTCCGCAGCCCCAGCATTTT.

This clone came up once. Sequence at one end of the junction differs from germline and may be a read error. V gene TRBV5-4 combines with J gene TRBJ1-1, with D perhaps matching TRBD1 (5 bases). The CDR3 contains 16 residues. The germline CDR1 and CDR2 sequences are SGHNT and YYREEE (reference sequence). The CDR3 region is CASTLGGDWTNTEAFF. The CDR3 DNA is TGTGCCAGCACCTTGGGGGGGGATTGGACAAACACTGAAGCTTTCTTT. Variable domain in full (rest from reference TRBV5-4 and TRBJ1-1): ETGVTQSPTHLIKTRGQQVTLRCSSQSGHNTVSWYQQALGQGPQFIFQYYREEENGRGNFPPRFSGLQFPNYSSELNVNALELDDSALYLCASTLGGDWTNTEAFFGQGTRLTVV.

This chain links TRBV30 with TRBJ1-3, with D perhaps matching TRBD1 (6 bases). Trimming stripped 2 bases from V and 5 bases from J, with 16 bases between. CDR1 GTSNPN and CDR2 SVGIG come from the germline V gene (reference sequence). The CDR3 is 15 residues long. The CDR3 sequence: CAWSPPGGQRNTIYF. CDR3 in DNA: TGTGCCTGGAGTCCACCCGGGGGGCAACGAAACACCATATATTTT. The full variable domain, rest sourced from reference TRBV30 and TRBJ1-3, is SQTIHQWPATLVQPVGSPLSLECTVEGTSNPNLYWYRQAAGRGLQLLFYSVGIGQISSEVPQNLSASRPQDRQFILSSKKLLLSDSGFYLCAWSPPGGQRNTIYFGEGSWLTVV.

The rearrangement joins TRBV19 to TRBJ1-1; D gene uncertain. V dropped 2 bases and J dropped 6 bases, with 7 bases sitting between them. The CDR3 has 12 amino acids. The germline CDR1 and CDR2 sequences are LNHDA and SQIVND (reference sequence). Written as DNA, the CDR3 is TGTGCCAGTAGTATATCGGTATCTGAAGCTTTCTTT. Translation: CASSISVSEAFF.

This clone has a handful of counts. The chain joins TRBV15 to TRBJ1-2; weak D call: TRBD1 (5 bases). This CDR3 has 14 residues. From germline, CDR1 is LNHNV and CDR2 YYDKDF (reference sequence). V lost 5 bases and J 7 bases, leaving 17 bases between the germline ends. The CDR3 DNA is TGTGCCACCAGCGACGCACAGGAGTATGGTGGCTACACCTTC. It encodes CATSDAQEYGGYTF.

The chain combines TRBV5-4 with TRBJ2-2; 10 bases are a match to TRBD2. This CDR3 is built from 18 residues. The V and J ends lost 4 bases and 2 bases, in that order; junction bases with no gene match: 11. Germline-derived CDR1 and CDR2 are SGHNT and YYREEE (reference sequence). CDR3 coding DNA: TGTGCCAGCAGCCCGCCGGGGCTAGCGGGGGTTAACACCGGGGAGCTGTTTTTT. Encoded protein: CASSPPGLAGVNTGELFF.

The chain uses TRBV19 and TRBJ2-2, with 11 positions matching TRBD1. Per the germline V gene, CDR1 is LNHDA and CDR2 is SQIVND (reference sequence). The length of the CDR3 is 15 residues. V lost 9 bases and J lost 5; bases outside the gene matches: 8. CDR3 DNA: TGTGCCAGCTCGGTGGACAGGGGGCAAACCGGGGAGCTGTTTTTT. As protein: CASSVDRGQTGELFF.

The V gene is TRBV6-1, the J gene TRBJ2-3; D gene unclear. V was cut by 1 base and J by 10 bases, with 3 bases left in between. Germline V gene sequence: CDR1 MNHNS, CDR2 SASEGT. CDR3 length: 10 amino acids. The CDR3 loop reads CASSEVSQYF. CDR3 nucleotides: TGTGCCAGCAGTGAAGTATCGCAGTATTTT.

This clone is a singleton in its sample. The CDR3 loop reads CASSVSGTGGTEAFF. For the CDR3, the DNA is TGTGCCAGCAGCGTTTCCGGGACAGGGGGGACTGAAGCTTTCTTT. The rearrangement uses TRBV7-9 and TRBJ1-1; TRBD1 agrees at 11 bases. V lost 5 bases, J lost 5 bases, and 7 bases stayed unmatched. The germline gives CDR1 SEHNR, CDR2 FQNEAQ (reference sequence). The CDR3 covers 15 residues.

This clone was detected once. This chain connects TRBV28 to TRBJ2-1; D not certain. The CDR3 is 16 amino acids. The germline V and J ends were trimmed by 0 bases and 2 bases, with 11 bases remaining between them. Germline values: CDR1 MDHEN, CDR2 SYDVKM. Here the CDR3 DNA reads TGTGCCAGCAGTTTATGGGGAAGTACCGCCTACAATGAGCAGTTCTTC. Encoded protein: CASSLWGSTAYNEQFF.

The chain employs TRBV5-1 and TRBJ2-1; tentatively, D is TRBD2 (5 bases). CDR3 length: 13 residues. CDR1 and CDR2 from the germline V gene are SGHRS and YFSETQ. Trimming shortened V by 2 bases and J by 5 bases, and 8 bases separated the two germline ends. Here the CDR3 reads CASSFRADNEQFF. CDR3 DNA: TGCGCCAGCAGCTTCAGAGCGGACAATGAGCAGTTCTTC.

The genes are TRBV5-4 and TRBJ2-7, with 11 nucleotides matching TRBD1. The CDR3 covers 15 residues. Germline V gene sequence: CDR1 SGHNT, CDR2 YYREEE (reference sequence). J was trimmed by 2 bases and V by 0 bases; bases with no gene match: 1. DNA for the CDR3: TGTGCCAGCAGCTTGGGGGGACAGGGGGCCTACGAGCAGTACTTC. Translation: CASSLGGQGAYEQYF.

In its sample, this clone was seen a few times. This chain links TRBV6-1 with TRBJ1-2, with D perhaps matching TRBD1 (5 bases). V was clipped by 1 base and J by 7 bases, with 10 bases between them. Germline V gives CDR1 MNHNS, CDR2 SASEGT. The CDR3 sequence is 13 residues long. The CDR3 nucleotides read TGTGCCAGCAGTGAAGGGGGCTTAGGTGGCTACACCTTC. Translating it yields CASSEGGLGGYTF.

The chain employs TRBV3-1 (or the pseudogene TRBV3-2) and TRBJ2-7, with 8 bases matching TRBD2. This CDR3 has 15 residues. Germline CDR1 reads LGHDT; CDR2 reads YNNKEL (reference sequence). The V segment lost 3 bases and the J segment 2 bases; nucleotides outside the gene matches: 6. The chain's CDR3 is CASSQPSGGTYEQYF. The CDR3 DNA reads as TGTGCCAGCAGCCAGCCTTCGGGGGGGACCTACGAGCAGTACTTC.

J is TRBJ2-5 and V is TRBV3-1 (or the pseudogene TRBV3-2); TRBD1 might be the D (6 bases). The CDR3 runs to 16 residues. Germline V gives CDR1 LGHDT, CDR2 YNNKEL (reference sequence). V dropped 3 bases and J dropped 5 bases, with 19 bases sitting between them. The CDR3 reads CASSQAGQPVGETQYF. CDR3 nucleotides: TGTGCCAGCAGCCAGGCAGGACAGCCAGTCGGCGAGACCCAGTACTTC.

The chain employs TRBV5-6 and TRBJ1-1; TRBD1 matches 9 bases. CDR1 is SGHDT, CDR2 YYEEEE, per germline. The V and J ends lost 3 bases and 8 bases, in that order; junction bases with no gene match: 8. This CDR3 region has 14 residues. CDR3 bases: TGTGCCAGCAGCTGGGGGACAGGGAAAGAGGAAGCTTTCTTT. This sequence encodes CASSWGTGKEEAFF.

The V and J genes are TRBV27 and TRBJ1-2, with D unclear. Germline CDR1 is MNHEY and CDR2 is SMNVEV (reference sequence). The germline V and J ends were trimmed by 3 bases and 1 base, with 6 bases remaining between them. The CDR3 spans 13 residues. DNA for the CDR3: TGTGCCAGCAGTTTGTCGAGTAACTATGGCTACACCTTC. The encoded protein is CASSLSSNYGYTF.

This rearrangement joins TRBV27 to TRBJ2-5; no firm D call. Germline V CDR1 and CDR2: MNHEY, SMNVEV (reference sequence). CDR3 length equals 15 residues. V lost 5 bases and J lost 5, with 18 bases in between. The CDR3 region is CASSAAGPLWETQYF. As DNA, the CDR3 is TGTGCCAGCAGTGCCGCTGGGCCGCTGTGGGAGACCCAGTACTTC.

CDR3 loop: CAISDSNQPQHF. The CDR3, as DNA: TGTGCCATCAGTGACAGCAATCAGCCCCAGCATTTT. V usage is TRBV10-3 and J usage is TRBJ1-5; D gene ambiguous. Trimming removed 3 bases from V and 1 base from J, with 1 base in between. Germline assignment: CDR1 ENHRY and CDR2 SYGVKD. CDR3 length: 12 amino acids.

The V call is TRBV2, the J call TRBJ1-1; no clear D gene. The CDR3 has 11 residues. Germline CDR1 reads SNHLY; CDR2 reads FYNNEI. Trimming took off 7 bases at V and 0 bases at J, with 3 bases between the two ends. In DNA form, the CDR3 reads TGTGCCAGCATAGTGAACACTGAAGCTTTCTTT. Amino acids: CASIVNTEAFF.